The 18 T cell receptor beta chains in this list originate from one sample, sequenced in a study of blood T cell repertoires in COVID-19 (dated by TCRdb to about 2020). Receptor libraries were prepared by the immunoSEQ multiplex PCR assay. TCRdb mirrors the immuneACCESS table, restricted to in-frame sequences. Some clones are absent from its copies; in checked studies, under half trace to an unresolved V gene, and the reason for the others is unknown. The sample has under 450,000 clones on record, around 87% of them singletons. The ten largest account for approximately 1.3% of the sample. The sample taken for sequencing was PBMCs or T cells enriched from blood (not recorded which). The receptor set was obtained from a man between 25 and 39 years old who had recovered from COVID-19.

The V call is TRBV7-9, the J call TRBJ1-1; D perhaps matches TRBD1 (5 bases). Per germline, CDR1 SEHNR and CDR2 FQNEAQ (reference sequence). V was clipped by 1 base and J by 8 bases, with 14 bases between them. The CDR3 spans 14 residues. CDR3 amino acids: CASSLGAGPSEAFF. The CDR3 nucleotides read TGTGCCAGCAGCTTAGGGGCAGGGCCCAGCGAAGCTTTCTTT.

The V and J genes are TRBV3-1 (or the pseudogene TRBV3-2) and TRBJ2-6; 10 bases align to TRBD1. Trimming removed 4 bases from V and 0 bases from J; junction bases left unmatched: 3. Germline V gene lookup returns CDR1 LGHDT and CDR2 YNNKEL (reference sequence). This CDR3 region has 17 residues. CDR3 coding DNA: TGTGCCAGCAGCCGGGACAGGGGAGCCTCTGGGGCCAACGTCCTGACTTTC. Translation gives CASSRDRGASGANVLTF.

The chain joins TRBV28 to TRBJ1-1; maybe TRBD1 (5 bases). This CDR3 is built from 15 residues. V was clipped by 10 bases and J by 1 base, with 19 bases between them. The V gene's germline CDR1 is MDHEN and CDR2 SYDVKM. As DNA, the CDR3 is TGTGCCACCAAATTCGAATTAGGACAGAACACTGAAGCTTTCTTT. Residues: CATKFELGQNTEAFF.

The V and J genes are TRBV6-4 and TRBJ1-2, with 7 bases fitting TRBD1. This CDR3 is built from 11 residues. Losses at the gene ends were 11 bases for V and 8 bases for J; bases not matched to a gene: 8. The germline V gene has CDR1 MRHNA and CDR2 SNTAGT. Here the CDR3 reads CAAEGAGGYTF. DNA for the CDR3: TGTGCCGCGGAGGGGGCTGGAGGCTACACCTTC.

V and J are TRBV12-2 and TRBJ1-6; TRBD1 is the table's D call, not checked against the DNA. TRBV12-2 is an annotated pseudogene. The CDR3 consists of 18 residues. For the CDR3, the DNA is TGTGCAAGTCGCTTCCCGCTACAGAAAAGCTCCTATAATTCACCCCTCCACTTT. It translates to CASRFPLQKSSYNSPLHF.

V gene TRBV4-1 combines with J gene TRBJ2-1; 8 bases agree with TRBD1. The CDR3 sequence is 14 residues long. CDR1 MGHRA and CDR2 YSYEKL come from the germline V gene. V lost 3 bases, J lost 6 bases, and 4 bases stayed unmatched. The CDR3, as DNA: TGCGCCAGCAGCCAGGGGACAGGACGCAATGAGCAGTTCTTC. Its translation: CASSQGTGRNEQFF.

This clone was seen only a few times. CDR3 in DNA: TGTGCCAGCAGCTTACAGGGGTCGGGCACTGAAGCTTTCTTT. Its protein is CASSLQGSGTEAFF. The V and J genes are TRBV7-3 and TRBJ1-1; weak D call: TRBD1 (6 bases). Germline lookup yields CDR1 SGHTA and CDR2 FQGTGA. This CDR3 is built from 14 residues. Trimming stripped 2 bases from V and 4 bases from J, with 11 bases between.

The CDR3 DNA sequence: TGTGCCATCAGCCTCCTGGGGGGGAACACTGAAGCTTTCTTT. It specifies CAISLLGGNTEAFF. This chain uses TRBV10-3 with TRBJ1-1, with TRBD1 as a possible D gene (5 bases). Germline values: CDR1 ENHRY, CDR2 SYGVKD. The V and J ends lost 6 bases and 1 base respectively, with 12 bases between them. The CDR3 is made up of 14 amino acids.

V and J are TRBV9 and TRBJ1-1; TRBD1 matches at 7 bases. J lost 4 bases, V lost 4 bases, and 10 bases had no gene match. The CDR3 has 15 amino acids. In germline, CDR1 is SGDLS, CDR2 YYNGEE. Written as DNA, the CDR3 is TGTGCCAGCAGCCCGCTGACAGGGCGGGTCACTGAAGCTTTCTTT. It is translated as CASSPLTGRVTEAFF. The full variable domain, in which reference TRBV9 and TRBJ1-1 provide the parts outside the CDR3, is DSGVTQTPKHLITATGQRVTLRCSPRSGDLSVYWYQQSLDQGLQFLIQYYNGEERAKGNILERFSAQQFPDLHSELNLSSLELGDSALYFCASSPLTGRVTEAFFGQGTRLTVV.

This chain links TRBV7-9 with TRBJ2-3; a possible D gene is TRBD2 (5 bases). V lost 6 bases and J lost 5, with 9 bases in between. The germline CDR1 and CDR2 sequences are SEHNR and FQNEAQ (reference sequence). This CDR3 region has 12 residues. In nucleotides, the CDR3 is TGTGCCAGCAGGGACTTGGAAGATACGCAGTATTTT. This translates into CASRDLEDTQYF.

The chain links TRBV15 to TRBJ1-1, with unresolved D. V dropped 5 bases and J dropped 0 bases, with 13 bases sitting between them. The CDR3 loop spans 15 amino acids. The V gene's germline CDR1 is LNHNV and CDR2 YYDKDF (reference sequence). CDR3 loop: CATSGRMAMNTEAFF. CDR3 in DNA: TGTGCCACCAGCGGGAGAATGGCCATGAACACTGAAGCTTTCTTT.

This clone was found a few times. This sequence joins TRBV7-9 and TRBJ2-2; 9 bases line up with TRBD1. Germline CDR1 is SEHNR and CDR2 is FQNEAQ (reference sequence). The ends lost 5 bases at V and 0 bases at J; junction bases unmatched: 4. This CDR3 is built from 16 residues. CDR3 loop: CASSTQGAANTGELFF. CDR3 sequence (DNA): TGTGCCAGCAGCACACAGGGGGCAGCGAACACCGGGGAGCTGTTTTTT. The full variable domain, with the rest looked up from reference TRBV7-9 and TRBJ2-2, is DTGVSQNPRHKITKRGQNVTFRCDPISEHNRLYWYRQTLGQGPEFLTYFQNEAQLEKSRLLSDRFSAERPKGSFSTLEIQRTEQGDSAMYLCASSTQGAANTGELFFGEGSRLTVL.

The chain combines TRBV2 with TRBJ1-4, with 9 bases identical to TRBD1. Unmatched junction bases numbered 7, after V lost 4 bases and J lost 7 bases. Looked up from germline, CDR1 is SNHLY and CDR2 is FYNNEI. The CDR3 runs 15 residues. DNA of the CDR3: TGTGCCAGCAGTGGGCAGGGACAGGGTTTTGAAAAACTGTTTTTT. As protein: CASSGQGQGFEKLFF.

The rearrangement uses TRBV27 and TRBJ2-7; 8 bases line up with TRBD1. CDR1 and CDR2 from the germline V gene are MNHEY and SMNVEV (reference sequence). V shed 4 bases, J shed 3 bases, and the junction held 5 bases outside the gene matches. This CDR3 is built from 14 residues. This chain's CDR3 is CASSSGQGFYEQYF. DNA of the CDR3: TGTGCCAGCAGTTCCGGACAGGGATTCTACGAGCAGTACTTC.

In DNA form, the CDR3 reads TGTGCCAGCAGTGAACAGATCAGCAATCAGCCCCAGCATTTT. This gives the protein CASSEQISNQPQHF. The chain is built from TRBV6-1 and TRBJ1-5, with D unclear. CDR3 length equals 14 residues. Per the germline V gene, CDR1 is MNHNS and CDR2 is SASEGT. V dropped 2 bases and J dropped 1 base, with 6 bases sitting between them.

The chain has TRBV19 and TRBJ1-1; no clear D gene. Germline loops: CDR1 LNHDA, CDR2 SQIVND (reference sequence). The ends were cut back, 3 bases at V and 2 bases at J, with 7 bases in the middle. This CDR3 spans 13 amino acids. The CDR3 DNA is TGTGCCAGTAGTATTGAAGCAAACACTGAAGCTTTCTTT. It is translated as CASSIEANTEAFF.

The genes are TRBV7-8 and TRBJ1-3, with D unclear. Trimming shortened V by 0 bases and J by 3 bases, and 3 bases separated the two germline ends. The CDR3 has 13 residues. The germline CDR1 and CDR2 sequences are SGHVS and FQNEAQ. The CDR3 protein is CASSLAHGNTIYF. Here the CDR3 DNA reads TGTGCCAGCAGCTTAGCCCATGGAAACACCATATATTTT.

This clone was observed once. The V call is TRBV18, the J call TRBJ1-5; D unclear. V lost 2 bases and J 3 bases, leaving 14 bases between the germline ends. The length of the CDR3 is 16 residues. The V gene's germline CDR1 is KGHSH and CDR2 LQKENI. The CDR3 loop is CASSPVAGWNNQPQHF. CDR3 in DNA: TGTGCCAGCTCACCAGTGGCGGGGTGGAACAATCAGCCCCAGCATTTT.